This T cell receptor (beta chain) was observed in a study of T cell responses to AZD1222 COVID-19 vaccine. Study outcomes and limitations: Spike-specific TCR breadth rose after two AZD1222 doses, and depth rose as well. There were repertoire samples only from the period after the peak T cell response.

This clone came up a few times. Its antigen is not identified. Assay used: immunoSEQ multiplex PCR; TCRdb lists only in-frame clones, some missing. The table records approximately 140,000 clones, about 93% of them present only once. CDR3 size: 12 residues. Germline CDR1 is SGHNT and CDR2 is YYREEE (reference sequence). V lost 0 bases, J lost 5 bases, and 3 bases lay in between. This sample comprised peripheral blood, obtained 28 days after the second AZD1222 dose. The rearrangement joins TRBV5-4 to TRBJ1-5; D uncertain. The receptor was derived from an adult who received the AZD1222 COVID-19 vaccine. CDR3: CASSLGDQPQHF. In DNA, the CDR3 is TGTGCCAGCAGCTTGGGAGATCAGCCCCAGCATTTT.